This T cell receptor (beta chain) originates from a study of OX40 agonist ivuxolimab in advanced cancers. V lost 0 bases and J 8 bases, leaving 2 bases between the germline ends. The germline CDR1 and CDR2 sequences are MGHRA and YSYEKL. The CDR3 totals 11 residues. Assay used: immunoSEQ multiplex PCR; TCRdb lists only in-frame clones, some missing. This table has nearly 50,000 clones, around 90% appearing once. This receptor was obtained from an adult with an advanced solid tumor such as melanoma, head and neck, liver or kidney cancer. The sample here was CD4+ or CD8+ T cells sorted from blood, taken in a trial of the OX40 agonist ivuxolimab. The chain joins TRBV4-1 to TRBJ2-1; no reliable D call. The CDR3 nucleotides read TGCGCCAGCAGCCAAGATGATGAGCAGTTCTTC. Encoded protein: CASSQDDEQFF.